This TCR beta chain was sequenced for a study of cytomegalovirus exposure and HLA in healthy donors. Notes on this clone: Its antigen remains unidentified.

Sequencing used immunoSEQ multiplex PCR; TCRdb keeps in-frame clones, though not all of them. The sample gives 150,000 to 200,000 clones, approximately 90% of which show up once; 2.5% to 3.5% is in the top ten. General study points: Specificity of three CMV-associated chains for CMV antigens was verified in vitro. Most TCR sequences were seen very rarely across donors, but some public TCRs occurred in many. TCR beta chains numbering under 200 were designated cytomegalovirus-associated. TCR clusters originating in the first cohort tended to co-occur in the roughly 110 validation repertoires, according to a later analysis.

The germline gives CDR1 LNHDA, CDR2 SQIVND (reference sequence). V was trimmed by 6 bases and J by 4 bases, leaving 16 bases between them. This CDR3 comprises 15 residues. The V and J genes are TRBV19 and TRBJ1-5; D is possibly TRBD1 (5 bases). The clonotype was recovered from a man aged 18 to 30 in good health and CMV-seronegative. Sequencing was performed on PBMCs. As DNA, the CDR3 is TGTGCCAGTAGCGATACGGGGGTCGCAAATCAGCCCCAGCATTTT. Translation: CASSDTGVANQPQHF.